Below are 20 T cell receptor beta chains sequenced from a single sample in a study of T cell responses to AZD1222 COVID-19 vaccine. Sequenced by immunoSEQ multiplex PCR; TCRdb stores in-frame clones only, minus some. Among tens of thousands of clones listed, 80% were seen once. The starting material was peripheral blood, obtained 28 days after the second AZD1222 dose. All receptors come from an adult who received the AZD1222 COVID-19 vaccine.

The J gene is TRBJ1-2, the V gene TRBV6-1; possible D gene TRBD1, 6 bases. The CDR3 totals 15 residues. Trimming took off 2 bases at V and 8 bases at J, with 18 bases between the two ends. Looked up from germline, CDR1 is MNHNS and CDR2 is SASEGT. This chain's CDR3 is CASSEKTGGGLGYTF. In DNA, the CDR3 is TGTGCCAGCAGTGAAAAGACAGGAGGGGGATTGGGCTACACCTTC.

This chain links TRBV29-1 with TRBJ1-1; a weak D match, TRBD1 (5 bases). V was shortened by 4 bases and J by 3 bases, with 15 bases between the two germline ends. The CDR3 has 14 residues. From germline, CDR1 is SQVTM and CDR2 ANQGSEA. The CDR3 loop is CSVVRVQGDTEAFF. The CDR3 DNA reads as TGCAGCGTTGTCAGGGTGCAGGGAGACACTGAAGCTTTCTTT.

The J gene is TRBJ1-5, the V gene TRBV19; D ambiguous. This CDR3 is built from 13 residues. Germline assignment: CDR1 LNHDA and CDR2 SQIVND (reference sequence). V lost 4 bases and J lost 4, with 8 bases in between. The CDR3 region is CASSKGLNQPQHF. The CDR3 DNA follows: TGTGCCAGTAGTAAGGGCCTAAATCAGCCCCAGCATTTT.

This clone occurred a few times. J is TRBJ2-7 and V is TRBV5-1; 9 nucleotides line up with TRBD2. J gave up 0 bases and V 2 bases, and 0 bases lay outside the gene matches. The germline V gene encodes CDR1 SGHRS and CDR2 YFSETQ. The CDR3 runs 14 residues. CDR3 DNA sequence: TGCGCCAGCAGCTTTAGCGGGAGCTCCTACGAGCAGTACTTC. Its protein is CASSFSGSSYEQYF.

The V call is TRBV6-2 or TRBV6-3, the J call TRBJ2-7; 11 positions agree with TRBD2. This CDR3 has 15 residues. V trimming: 5 bases; J trimming: 3 bases; junction bases outside the gene matches: 6. Germline values: CDR1 MNHEY, CDR2 SVGEGT. The CDR3 loop reads CASSELAGGSYEQYF. The CDR3 DNA sequence: TGTGCCAGCAGTGAGTTAGCGGGAGGGAGCTACGAGCAGTACTTC.

This chain joins TRBV28 and TRBJ2-2; 8 bases align to TRBD2. Germline lookup yields CDR1 MDHEN and CDR2 SYDVKM. J lost 7 bases, V lost 11 bases, and 18 bases had no gene match. The CDR3 totals 16 residues. As DNA, the CDR3 is TGTGCCGCCAAACCTTTGGGACTAGGAGGTTTCGGGGAGCTGTTTTTT. It specifies CAAKPLGLGGFGELFF. The variable domain in full, completed from reference TRBV28 and TRBJ2-2, reads DVKVTQSSRYLVKRTGEKVFLECVQDMDHENMFWYRQDPGLGLRLIYFSYDVKMKEKGDIPEGYSVSREKKERFSLILESASTNQTSMYLCAAKPLGLGGFGELFFGEGSRLTVL.

This sequence joins TRBV19 and TRBJ1-1; unclear D gene. The CDR3 sequence is 14 residues long. Per the germline V gene, CDR1 is LNHDA and CDR2 is SQIVND (reference sequence). V lost 3 bases and J lost 0, with 8 bases in between. CDR3 sequence (DNA): TGTGCCAGTAGTATGGGCCAGCTGAACACTGAAGCTTTCTTT. Translation gives CASSMGQLNTEAFF.

The V and J genes are TRBV6-4 and TRBJ1-4, with a tentative D call TRBD1 (5 bases). V gave up 6 bases and J gave up 8 bases, with 19 bases separating them. The CDR3 loop spans 15 amino acids. Germline V CDR1 and CDR2: MRHNA, SNTAGT. Here the CDR3 DNA reads TGTGCCAGCAGCCCTCTTGGAGGGGCGGGAGAAAAACTGTTTTTT. It codes for CASSPLGGAGEKLFF.

The V call is TRBV5-1, the J call TRBJ2-4, with 10 bases that match TRBD1. CDR3 length: 13 amino acids. Germline V gene data show CDR1 as SGHRS and CDR2 as YFSETQ. J was trimmed by 5 bases and V by 7 bases; bases with no gene match: 3. CDR3 protein: CASLGTGENIQYF. The CDR3 DNA reads as TGCGCCAGCTTGGGGACAGGGGAAAACATTCAGTACTTC.

This clone appeared a few times. CDR3 sequence: CASSITGVFNSPLHF. As DNA, the CDR3 is TGTGCCAGCAGTATAACAGGGGTGTTCAATTCACCCCTCCACTTT. The chain recombines TRBV28 with TRBJ1-6; 7 bases agree with TRBD1. CDR3 size: 15 residues. Germline values: CDR1 MDHEN, CDR2 SYDVKM. Trimming at V came to 5 bases and at J to 7 bases, leaving 8 bases not matched to a gene.

The rearrangement uses TRBV4-2 and TRBJ2-2, with 11 bases aligning to TRBD2. The trim removed 2 bases at V and 4 bases at J, leaving 6 bases unmatched. The CDR3 spans 17 residues. Germline values: CDR1 LGHNA, CDR2 YNFKEQ. CDR3 amino acids: CASSQQLAGARTGELFF. CDR3 coding DNA: TGTGCCAGCAGCCAACAACTAGCGGGGGCCCGCACCGGGGAGCTGTTTTTT.

The chain combines TRBV7-3 with TRBJ2-1; TRBD2 matches 13 bases. Trimming cost V 0 bases and J 10 bases; bases outside gene matches: 9. The CDR3 extends over 17 amino acids. Germline lookup yields CDR1 SGHTA and CDR2 FQGTGA. The CDR3 bases are TGTGCCAGCAGCTTAACCGGGACTAGCGGGGCTCCAGGAGAGCAGTTCTTC. This gives the protein CASSLTGTSGAPGEQFF.

The chain uses TRBV6-2 or TRBV6-3 and TRBJ2-1, with unresolved D. The CDR3 covers 15 residues. CDR1 and CDR2 (germline): MNHEY, SVGEGT. The V end lost 2 bases, the J end lost 5 bases, and 13 bases lay between the germline ends. The chain's CDR3 is CASSYRSEAHNEQFF. CDR3 in DNA: TGTGCCAGCAGTTACCGGTCAGAGGCACACAATGAGCAGTTCTTC.

This clone was counted between two and nine times. V gene TRBV4-2 combines with J gene TRBJ2-3; D is unresolved. The V and J ends lost 0 bases and 4 bases respectively, with 8 bases between them. The germline CDR1 and CDR2 sequences are LGHNA and YNFKEQ. The CDR3 covers 14 residues. The CDR3 bases are TGTGCCAGCAGCCAAGATCTAGGCGCAGATACGCAGTATTTT. Protein product: CASSQDLGADTQYF.

CDR3 coding DNA: TGTGCCATCAGTGAGGGTGTAGGGAATAATAATTCACCCCTCCACTTT. Translated: CAISEGVGNNNSPLHF. The genes are TRBV10-3 and TRBJ1-6; no firm D call. Germline assignment: CDR1 ENHRY and CDR2 SYGVKD. This CDR3 is 16 amino acids long. V was trimmed by 2 bases and J by 5 bases, leaving 13 bases between them.

This chain connects TRBV12-3 or TRBV12-4 to TRBJ2-7, with D possibly matching TRBD2 (5 bases). Trimming stripped 6 bases from V and 7 bases from J, with 13 bases between. The CDR3 has 12 residues. The CDR3, as DNA: TGTGCCAGCAGGTTCAGTTCGGGGGAGCAGTACTTC. It specifies CASRFSSGEQYF.

This rearrangement joins TRBV18 to TRBJ1-4; 9 bases line up with TRBD1. This CDR3 is built from 16 residues. J gave up 8 bases and V 4 bases, and 11 bases lay outside the gene matches. Germline loops: CDR1 KGHSH, CDR2 LQKENI. The CDR3 reads CASSQGIGTGQEKLFF. DNA of the CDR3: TGTGCCAGCTCACAAGGTATCGGGACAGGGCAAGAAAAACTGTTTTTT.

The V and J genes are TRBV5-1 and TRBJ2-2; 8 nucleotides agree with TRBD1. Germline lookup yields CDR1 SGHRS and CDR2 YFSETQ. The V gene end was trimmed by 4 bases and the J gene end by 4 bases; junction bases not matched to a gene: 9. The CDR3 runs 16 residues. The CDR3 bases are TGCGCCAGCAGCCCAGAACAGGGGGTCGGCACCGGGGAGCTGTTTTTT. It encodes CASSPEQGVGTGELFF.

V and J are TRBV30 and TRBJ2-3; 16 bases align to TRBD2. V lost 1 base to trimming and J lost 2 bases; unmatched junction nucleotides: 12. Germline CDR1 and CDR2: GTSNPN and SVGIG (reference sequence). The CDR3 loop spans 20 amino acids. The CDR3 nucleotides read TGTGCCTGGAGTGGAGCCGGGACTAGCGGGAGGGCCATGGTCACAGATACGCAGTATTTT. This codes for CAWSGAGTSGRAMVTDTQYF.

This sequence joins TRBV5-1 and TRBJ2-2; maybe TRBD2 (5 bases). The CDR3 loop spans 15 amino acids. Germline-derived CDR1 and CDR2 are SGHRS and YFSETQ. The germline V and J ends were trimmed by 0 bases and 0 bases, with 6 bases remaining between them. The CDR3 loop is CASSLAAANTGELFF. The CDR3 nucleotides are TGCGCCAGCAGCTTGGCAGCGGCGAACACCGGGGAGCTGTTTTTT.